Presented here are 20 T cell receptor beta chains from one specimen sequenced in a study of CD8 T cells in Susac syndrome (dated by TCRdb to between 2019 and 2020). The library was generated by the immunoSEQ multiplex PCR assay. RNA was extracted with the RNeasy kit and about 0.5 to 1 ug was reverse transcribed using random hexamers. TCRdb reprocessed the public reads (quality trimming at Q25 with fastp, clone calling with MiXCR) and kept in-frame beta chains. Each record represents a unique CDR3 protein, reported with the most common genes and DNA among its rows. This sample comprises over 20,000 distinct CDR3 sequences, roughly 93% of them detected only once. In total, the top ten clones hold 0.6% to 0.8% of the sample. Sequencing was performed on CD8+ T cells from PBMCs. The receptors stem from a human donor with Susac syndrome.

The chain uses TRBV6-5 and TRBJ2-2, with a weak D call TRBD2 (6 bases). Germline V CDR1 and CDR2: MNHEY, SVGAGI. The V end lost 4 bases, the J end lost 2 bases, and 17 bases lay between the germline ends. The CDR3 contains 17 residues. This chain's CDR3 is CASSSPGLFFNTGELFF. The CDR3 DNA sequence: TGTGCCAGCAGTTCCCCGGGACTCTTCTTTAACACCGGGGAGCTGTTTTTT.

The CDR3 DNA reads as TGCAGTGCTAGAACGGTAAAAGTAAGCAATCAGCCCCAGCATTTT. Amino acids: CSARTVKVSNQPQHF. The chain joins TRBV20-1 to TRBJ1-5, with unresolved D. Germline V gene sequence: CDR1 DFQATT, CDR2 SNEGSKA (reference sequence). Trimming took off 2 bases at V and 1 base at J, with 12 bases between the two ends. The CDR3 is made up of 15 amino acids.

This chain links TRBV5-1 with TRBJ2-2; 11 bases agree with TRBD2. Per germline, CDR1 SGHRS and CDR2 YFSETQ. The V segment lost 3 bases and the J segment 4 bases; nucleotides outside the gene matches: 2. CDR3 length: 15 residues. The CDR3 nucleotides read TGCGCCAGCAGCTGGGGGACTAGCGGCACCGGGGAGCTGTTTTTT. Translating gives CASSWGTSGTGELFF.

The rearrangement uses TRBV28 and TRBJ2-1; 7 bases are a match to TRBD2. CDR3 length: 13 residues. J was trimmed by 1 base and V by 10 bases; bases with no gene match: 4. Germline V gene lookup returns CDR1 MDHEN and CDR2 SYDVKM. The CDR3 coding sequence is TGTGCCATTCACGGGGGGTCCTACAATGAGCAGTTCTTC. Its protein product is CAIHGGSYNEQFF. The variable domain in full, completed from reference TRBV28 and TRBJ2-1, reads DVKVTQSSRYLVKRTGEKVFLECVQDMDHENMFWYRQDPGLGLRLIYFSYDVKMKEKGDIPEGYSVSREKKERFSLILESASTNQTSMYLCAIHGGSYNEQFFGPGTRLTVL.

J is TRBJ1-1 and V is TRBV18; tentative D call: TRBD1 (5 bases). The CDR3 loop spans 15 amino acids. The ends were cut back, 3 bases at V and 1 base at J, with 12 bases in the middle. The germline gives CDR1 KGHSH, CDR2 LQKENI. In DNA, the CDR3 is TGTGCCAGCTCACCCGGGACGGGATCGAACACTGAAGCTTTCTTT. It is translated as CASSPGTGSNTEAFF.

The chain employs TRBV6-2 or TRBV6-3 and TRBJ1-5; D is uncertain. V dropped 0 bases and J dropped 7 bases, with 4 bases sitting between them. Germline CDR1 MNHEY, CDR2 SVGEGT. This CDR3 is 12 amino acids long. CDR3 DNA sequence: TGTGCCAGCAGTTACTCGTCGCAGCCCCAGCATTTT. Translated: CASSYSSQPQHF.

This clonotype was counted once. This chain joins TRBV10-3 and TRBJ1-1, with D unclear. The CDR3 extends over 12 amino acids. With 0 bases removed from V and 7 bases from J, the gap between germline ends came to 6 bases. Germline V CDR1 and CDR2: ENHRY, SYGVKD. The CDR3 DNA follows: TGTGCCATCAGTGAGTCAGGGATTGAAGCTTTCTTT. Protein sequence: CAISESGIEAFF.

The rearrangement uses TRBV4-2 and TRBJ2-7, with 9 bases that match TRBD1. The CDR3 spans 15 residues. The V segment lost 1 base and the J segment 2 bases; nucleotides outside the gene matches: 3. Germline-derived CDR1 and CDR2 are LGHNA and YNFKEQ. CDR3 loop: CASSQVGTGTYEQYF. CDR3 DNA sequence: TGTGCCAGCAGCCAAGTAGGGACAGGGACCTACGAGCAGTACTTC.

The chain employs TRBV3-1 and TRBJ2-2; no firm D call. The CDR3 length is 16 residues. CDR1 is LGHDT, CDR2 YNNKEL, per germline (reference sequence). V lost 0 bases and J lost 1, with 9 bases in between. The CDR3 is CASSQEGPLNTGELFF. For the CDR3, the DNA is TGTGCCAGCAGCCAAGAGGGTCCGCTGAACACCGGGGAGCTGTTTTTT.

The V and J genes are TRBV7-6 and TRBJ2-7, with D possibly matching TRBD1 (5 bases). V lost 5 bases and J 1 base, leaving 12 bases between the germline ends. The germline gives CDR1 SGHVS, CDR2 FNYEAQ. This CDR3 contains 14 residues. The CDR3 region is CASSLRVNSYEQYF. As DNA, the CDR3 is TGTGCCAGCAGCCTCAGGGTTAATTCCTACGAGCAGTACTTC.

This chain uses TRBV28 with TRBJ2-7; the D gene is possibly TRBD1 (6 bases). CDR1 is MDHEN and CDR2 is SYDVKM in the germline V gene. The CDR3 sequence is 15 residues long. V lost 7 bases to trimming and J lost 3 bases, with 19 bases between them. This chain's CDR3 is CASTFGTPTRYEQYF. In nucleotides, the CDR3 is TGTGCCAGCACTTTCGGGACACCTACTCGCTACGAGCAGTACTTC.

The chain uses TRBV28 and TRBJ2-1, with TRBD2 as a possible D gene (5 bases). Germline assignment: CDR1 MDHEN and CDR2 SYDVKM. V lost 8 bases to trimming and J lost 3 bases, with 8 bases between them. The CDR3 runs to 12 residues. The CDR3 DNA follows: TGTGCCAGCCGGAGGAACTACAATGAGCAGTTCTTC. Its translation is CASRRNYNEQFF.

The V call is TRBV4-1, the J call TRBJ1-4; D is unresolved. Trimming left V 0 bases short and J 8 bases short, with 13 bases between. The CDR3 is made up of 15 amino acids. CDR1 and CDR2 from the germline V gene are MGHRA and YSYEKL. This CDR3 is CASSQEADLLEKLFF. The DNA for the CDR3 is TGCGCCAGCAGCCAAGAAGCCGATCTGCTCGAAAAACTGTTTTTT.

The V gene is TRBV28, the J gene TRBJ1-6, with D possibly TRBD1 on 6 matching bases. The CDR3 covers 14 residues. Trimming removed 6 bases from V and 10 bases from J, with 16 bases in between. Germline CDR1 reads MDHEN; CDR2 reads SYDVKM. The CDR3 DNA follows: TGTGCCAGCAGCTATCCAGGGGCTGCGTCACCCCTCCACTTT. It specifies CASSYPGAASPLHF.

The chain is built from TRBV6-5 and TRBJ1-2; D unresolved. V was clipped by 0 bases and J by 4 bases, with 12 bases between them. This CDR3 is built from 15 residues. Germline lookup yields CDR1 MNHEY and CDR2 SVGAGI. CDR3 in amino acids: CASSYSDGRSYGYTF. The CDR3 DNA is TGTGCCAGCAGTTACTCTGACGGCAGAAGCTATGGCTACACCTTC.

This chain connects TRBV9 to TRBJ2-7; TRBD1 or TRBD2 may be the D gene (5 bases each). Trimming left V 4 bases short and J 3 bases short, with 23 bases between. This CDR3 is built from 17 residues. Germline lookup yields CDR1 SGDLS and CDR2 YYNGEE. The CDR3, as DNA: TGTGCCAGCAGCTCCCCTCCGGGGCAGGCTGGTTTCTACGAGCAGTACTTC. Encoded protein: CASSSPPGQAGFYEQYF.

The V call is TRBV6-5, the J call TRBJ2-3; TRBD2 agrees at 11 bases. Germline V gene data show CDR1 as MNHEY and CDR2 as SVGAGI. CDR3 size: 15 residues. Germline trimming cut 9 bases from V and 3 bases from J; bases unmatched to any gene: 8. The CDR3 protein is CASSPTSGATDTQYF. The CDR3 DNA sequence: TGTGCCAGTAGCCCGACTAGCGGGGCAACAGATACGCAGTATTTT.

The V and J genes are TRBV7-9 and TRBJ1-2, with no clear D. V was shortened by 1 base and J by 7 bases, with 16 bases between the two germline ends. The CDR3 runs to 15 residues. Looked up from germline, CDR1 is SEHNR and CDR2 is FQNEAQ (reference sequence). The chain's CDR3 is CASSLVEGIVFGYTF. In DNA, the CDR3 is TGTGCCAGCAGCTTAGTTGAGGGCATTGTGTTTGGCTACACCTTC. Full variable domain (remainder filled in from reference TRBV7-9 and TRBJ1-2): DTGVSQNPRHKITKRGQNVTFRCDPISEHNRLYWYRQTLGQGPEFLTYFQNEAQLEKSRLLSDRFSAERPKGSFSTLEIQRTEQGDSAMYLCASSLVEGIVFGYTFGSGTRLTVV.

The chain employs TRBV4-2 and TRBJ2-7; 10 bases agree with TRBD2. V lost 3 bases to trimming and J lost 5 bases; unmatched junction nucleotides: 16. Germline-derived CDR1 and CDR2 are LGHNA and YNFKEQ. The CDR3 covers 18 residues. CDR3 sequence: CASSHRLPGTSVGNEQYF. In DNA, the CDR3 is TGTGCCAGCAGCCATCGACTACCCGGGACTAGCGTGGGAAACGAGCAGTACTTC.

This chain joins TRBV7-2 and TRBJ2-2; TRBD2 matches at 8 bases. The V segment lost 5 bases and the J segment 6 bases; nucleotides outside the gene matches: 14. The germline V gene has CDR1 SGHTA and CDR2 FQGNSA. The CDR3 has 17 amino acids. The CDR3 loop reads CASSPMGGGSIAGELFF. CDR3 coding DNA: TGTGCCAGCAGCCCCATGGGCGGGGGGAGTATCGCCGGGGAGCTGTTTTTT.